These 20 T cell receptor beta chains were sequenced from one sample in a study of shared clonotypes between healthy human individuals. Some clones are missing from TCRdb's copy, which holds only in-frame ones; the method was immunoSEQ multiplex PCR. The sample has roughly 1 million clones, more than 65% seen once. Sequencing was performed on memory CD4+ T cells sorted from blood. Regarding subset: CD45RA-negative fraction. The receptor source for this set is a man in his late teens or twenties in good health.

V gene TRBV5-6 combines with J gene TRBJ1-5; possibly TRBD1 for D (6 bases). Per the germline V gene, CDR1 is SGHDT and CDR2 is YYEEEE. The V gene lost 2 bases and the J gene lost 0 bases, with 21 bases spanning the gap. This CDR3 contains 19 residues. The CDR3 sequence: CASSFYETGRLYSNQPQHF. For the CDR3, the DNA is TGTGCCAGCAGCTTTTATGAGACAGGAAGACTTTATAGCAATCAGCCCCAGCATTTT.

The rearrangement links TRBV6-6 to TRBJ2-7; 8 nucleotides align to TRBD1. The germline CDR1 and CDR2 sequences are MNHNY and SVGAGI (reference sequence). The CDR3 is 14 amino acids. V lost 10 bases to trimming and J lost 3 bases; unmatched junction nucleotides: 11. Here the CDR3 DNA reads TGTGCCACGACGCGCGGACAGGGAAGCTACGAGCAGTACTTC. The encoded protein is CATTRGQGSYEQYF.

The chain is built from TRBV6-1 and TRBJ2-7; D may be TRBD1 (7 bases). V lost 8 bases and J 3 bases, leaving 20 bases between the germline ends. Germline values: CDR1 MNHNS, CDR2 SASEGT. The CDR3 runs to 15 residues. In nucleotides, the CDR3 is TGTGCCAGCCAGGCGGGAACAGGGGTCCTCTACGAGCAGTACTTC. It codes for CASQAGTGVLYEQYF.

Concerning this clone: The same CDR3 arises from other DNA sequences in this sample as well. The chain recombines TRBV30 with TRBJ1-1; the D is unclear. This CDR3 has 11 residues. Trimming removed 2 bases from V and 7 bases from J, with 8 bases in between. CDR1 and CDR2 from the germline V gene are GTSNPN and SVGIG (reference sequence). In nucleotides, the CDR3 is TGTGCCTGGAGTATCCGCGGTGAAGCTTTCTTT. Its translation: CAWSIRGEAFF.

The chain uses TRBV10-2 and TRBJ2-7, with 12 bases identical to TRBD2. The germline V gene has CDR1 WSHSY and CDR2 SAAADI. There are 15 residues in the CDR3. V trimming: 7 bases; J trimming: 4 bases; junction bases outside the gene matches: 8. DNA for the CDR3: TGCGCCAGCAAACCGACTAGCGGGAGCTCTTACGAGCAGTACTTC. Translation: CASKPTSGSSYEQYF.

V usage is TRBV5-4 and J usage is TRBJ2-7, with D perhaps TRBD1 or TRBD2 (6 bases each). Trimming stripped 2 bases from V and 6 bases from J, with 21 bases between. The CDR3 contains 16 residues. Germline V lookup: CDR1 SGHNT, CDR2 YYREEE (reference sequence). The CDR3 is CASSFWGAMPRLEQYF. As DNA, the CDR3 is TGTGCCAGCAGCTTTTGGGGGGCCATGCCCCGCCTCGAGCAGTACTTC.

This clone was seen many times. The sample contains more than one DNA sequence encoding this CDR3. V usage is TRBV15 and J usage is TRBJ1-5; 7 nucleotides match TRBD1. The J segment lost 1 base and the V segment lost 7 bases, leaving 1 base of the junction unmatched. Germline V CDR1 and CDR2: LNHNV, YYDKDF (reference sequence). This CDR3 spans 13 amino acids. This CDR3 is CATTTGSNQPQHF. DNA for the CDR3: TGTGCCACCACGACAGGGAGCAATCAGCCCCAGCATTTT.

A single count supports this clone. The rearrangement joins TRBV15 to TRBJ1-2, with TRBD1 matching 11 bases. V lost 8 bases, J lost 6 bases, and 5 bases stayed unmatched. Germline V lookup: CDR1 LNHNV, CDR2 YYDKDF (reference sequence). The CDR3 contains 13 residues. CDR3 bases: TGTGCCACCGCCGGGACAGGGGGGAATGGCTACACCTTC. As protein: CATAGTGGNGYTF.

Of note for this clone: Other DNA sequences in this sample translate to the same CDR3. The chain links TRBV5-4 to TRBJ2-7, with no clear D. In germline, CDR1 is SGHNT, CDR2 YYREEE (reference sequence). Trimming shortened V by 0 bases and J by 2 bases, and 6 bases separated the two germline ends. CDR3 size: 13 residues. The DNA of the CDR3 is TGTGCCAGCAGCTTGGGCGGACCCTACGAGCAGTACTTC. It yields the protein CASSLGGPYEQYF.

The V and J genes are TRBV25-1 and TRBJ2-5; D may be TRBD1 or TRBD2 (6 bases each). Germline V lookup: CDR1 MGHDK, CDR2 SYGVNS. V lost 3 bases and J 5 bases, leaving 19 bases between the germline ends. There are 16 residues in the CDR3. CDR3 bases: TGTGCCAGCAGTGATGTGGGGGGCTGGGTGGGCGAGACCCAGTACTTC. Protein sequence: CASSDVGGWVGETQYF.

V is TRBV19 and J is TRBJ1-4, with TRBD1 as a possible D gene (6 bases). Germline V CDR1 and CDR2: LNHDA, SQIVND (reference sequence). CDR3 length: 13 amino acids. V was clipped by 5 bases and J by 6 bases, with 10 bases between them. CDR3 DNA: TGTGCCAGTAGTCGCAGGGGCGATGAAAAACTGTTTTTT. It specifies CASSRRGDEKLFF.

V usage is TRBV6-5 and J usage is TRBJ1-5, with D tentatively TRBD1 (6 bases). Germline lookup yields CDR1 MNHEY and CDR2 SVGAGI. The CDR3 contains 16 residues. V was pared by 4 bases and J by 2 bases, with 15 bases between. CDR3 DNA: TGTGCCAGCAGTTCCGGAGGGGGAATCGGCAATCAGCCCCAGCATTTT. It specifies CASSSGGGIGNQPQHF.

This clone has just a few counts. This chain links TRBV5-6 with TRBJ2-1, with 8 positions matching TRBD2. The CDR3 sequence is 16 residues long. The germline CDR1 and CDR2 sequences are SGHDT and YYEEEE. Trimming removed 4 bases from V and 2 bases from J; junction bases left unmatched: 8. CDR3 DNA sequence: TGTGCCAGCAGCCGCCGAGCGGGAGTAGCCTACAATGAGCAGTTCTTC. It encodes CASSRRAGVAYNEQFF.

V usage is TRBV5-1 and J usage is TRBJ2-7; D is perhaps TRBD1 (6 bases). Trimming removed 1 base from V and 7 bases from J, with 18 bases in between. Germline-derived CDR1 and CDR2 are SGHRS and YFSETQ. There are 15 residues in the CDR3. The CDR3 spells CASSLNTLTQGEQYF. In DNA, the CDR3 is TGCGCCAGCAGCTTGAATACCTTAACCCAGGGGGAGCAGTACTTC.

V usage is TRBV11-2 and J usage is TRBJ1-2; no reliable D call. This CDR3 is built from 14 residues. Trimming shortened V by 5 bases and J by 0 bases, and 10 bases separated the two germline ends. Germline V lookup: CDR1 SGHAT, CDR2 FQNNGV. The CDR3 protein is CASSEFTANYGYTF. The CDR3 DNA follows: TGTGCCAGCAGCGAATTTACCGCTAACTATGGCTACACCTTC.

A few counts support this clone. The chain is built from TRBV6-6 and TRBJ1-1, with 10 bases fitting TRBD1. Germline CDR1 MNHNY, CDR2 SVGAGI (reference sequence). CDR3 length: 13 amino acids. V shed 6 bases and J 4 bases; nucleotides not matched to a gene: 2. The CDR3 region has the DNA TGTGCCAGCAGAAGGGACAGGGGCACTGAAGCTTTCTTT. Protein product: CASRRDRGTEAFF.

On this clone itself: The sample carries other DNA sequences with the same CDR3. The CDR3 nucleotides are TGCGCCAGCAGCTTGGAGGGACAGAGCAATCAGCCCCAGCATTTT. It yields the protein CASSLEGQSNQPQHF. V is TRBV5-1 and J is TRBJ1-5, with 7 bases that match TRBD1. This CDR3 contains 15 residues. Germline V gives CDR1 SGHRS, CDR2 YFSETQ. The J segment lost 1 base and the V segment lost 0 bases, leaving 1 base of the junction unmatched.

V and J are TRBV29-1 and TRBJ1-2; unclear D gene. Trimming cost V 4 bases and J 0 bases, with 9 bases left between them. The CDR3 extends over 13 amino acids. The germline V gene encodes CDR1 SQVTM and CDR2 ANQGSEA. CDR3 sequence (DNA): TGCAGCGTTGGGGGTCAATCTAACTATGGCTACACCTTC. It yields the protein CSVGGQSNYGYTF.

The chain uses TRBV6-5 and TRBJ2-7; 8 bases are shared with TRBD2. Germline V gene lookup returns CDR1 MNHEY and CDR2 SVGAGI. This CDR3 has 14 amino acids. V trimming: 6 bases; J trimming: 4 bases; junction bases outside the gene matches: 8. The CDR3 loop is CASSQKLADYEQYF. CDR3 coding DNA: TGTGCCAGCAGCCAGAAACTAGCGGATTACGAGCAGTACTTC.

V is TRBV11-2 and J is TRBJ2-3; 7 positions match TRBD2. Germline trimming cut 5 bases from V and 3 bases from J; bases unmatched to any gene: 5. The CDR3 is 14 amino acids. Germline V gene lookup returns CDR1 SGHAT and CDR2 FQNNGV. This CDR3 is CASSLIGGTDTQYF. DNA for the CDR3: TGTGCCAGCAGCCTGATCGGGGGGACAGATACGCAGTATTTT.